This T cell receptor (beta chain) was profiled in a study of preoperative IRX-2 immunotherapy in early breast cancer. Stated treatment: preoperative locoregional IRX-2 cytokine immunotherapy. Patients received preoperative, locoregional IRX-2 cytokine immunotherapy in a phase Ib study. Assay: immunoSEQ multiplex PCR; the TCRdb copy retains only in-frame clones and omits some. The sample holds roughly 27,000 clones, just under 80% seen once. The receptor comes from a human donor with breast cancer. Sequenced material: lymph node tissue, taken before IRX-2 immunotherapy.

CDR3 amino acids: CASGGDRQETQYF. The DNA for the CDR3 is TGTGCCAGCGGGGGGGACAGGCAAGAGACCCAGTACTTC. The rearrangement joins TRBV28 to TRBJ2-5, with D possibly being TRBD1 (8 bases). V was shortened by 8 bases and J by 2 bases, with 12 bases between the two germline ends. Germline CDR1 and CDR2: MDHEN and SYDVKM. The CDR3 is 13 residues long.